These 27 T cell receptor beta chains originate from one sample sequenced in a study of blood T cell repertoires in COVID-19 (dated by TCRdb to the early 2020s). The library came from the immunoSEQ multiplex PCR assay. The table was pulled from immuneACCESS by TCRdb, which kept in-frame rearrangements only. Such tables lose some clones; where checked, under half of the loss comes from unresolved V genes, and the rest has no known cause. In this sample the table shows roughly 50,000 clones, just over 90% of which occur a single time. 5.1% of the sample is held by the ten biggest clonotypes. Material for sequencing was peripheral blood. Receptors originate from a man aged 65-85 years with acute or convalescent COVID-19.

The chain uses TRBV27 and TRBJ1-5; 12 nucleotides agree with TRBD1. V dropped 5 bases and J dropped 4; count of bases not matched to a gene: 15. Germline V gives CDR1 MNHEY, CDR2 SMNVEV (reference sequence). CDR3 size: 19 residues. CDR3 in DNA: TGTGCCAGCAGTGCGTACTCCGGGACAGGGGGCAGAGGAAATCAGCCCCAGCATTTT. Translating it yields CASSAYSGTGGRGNQPQHF.

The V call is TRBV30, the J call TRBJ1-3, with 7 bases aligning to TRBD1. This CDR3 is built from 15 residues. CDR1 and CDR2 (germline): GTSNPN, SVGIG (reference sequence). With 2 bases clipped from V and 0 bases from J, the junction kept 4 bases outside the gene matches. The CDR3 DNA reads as TGTGCCTGGAGTAGGGACAGTAGCTCTGGAAACACCATATATTTT. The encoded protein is CAWSRDSSSGNTIYF.

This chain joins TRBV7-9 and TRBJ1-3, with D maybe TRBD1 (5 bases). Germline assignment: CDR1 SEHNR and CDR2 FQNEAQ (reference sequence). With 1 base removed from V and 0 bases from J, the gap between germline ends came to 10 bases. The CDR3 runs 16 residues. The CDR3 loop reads CASSLESGLSGNTIYF. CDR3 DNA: TGTGCCAGCAGCTTAGAATCAGGGCTCTCTGGAAACACCATATATTTT.

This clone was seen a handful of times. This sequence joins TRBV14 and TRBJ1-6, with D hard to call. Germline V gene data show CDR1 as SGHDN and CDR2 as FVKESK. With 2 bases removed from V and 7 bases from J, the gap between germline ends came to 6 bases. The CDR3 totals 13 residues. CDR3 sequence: CASSQNRNSPLHF. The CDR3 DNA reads TGTGCCAGCAGCCAAAATCGGAATTCACCCCTCCACTTT. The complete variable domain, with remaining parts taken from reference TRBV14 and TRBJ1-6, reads EAGVTQFPSHSVIEKGQTVTLRCDPISGHDNLYWYRRVMGKEIKFLLHFVKESKQDESGMPNNRFLAERTGGTYSTLKVQPAELEDSGVYFCASSQNRNSPLHFGNGTRLTVT.

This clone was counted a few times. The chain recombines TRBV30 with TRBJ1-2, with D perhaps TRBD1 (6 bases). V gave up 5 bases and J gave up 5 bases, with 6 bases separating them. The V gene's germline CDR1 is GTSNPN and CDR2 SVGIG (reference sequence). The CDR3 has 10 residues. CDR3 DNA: TGTGCCTGGGGACAGTATGGCTACACCTTC. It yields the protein CAWGQYGYTF.

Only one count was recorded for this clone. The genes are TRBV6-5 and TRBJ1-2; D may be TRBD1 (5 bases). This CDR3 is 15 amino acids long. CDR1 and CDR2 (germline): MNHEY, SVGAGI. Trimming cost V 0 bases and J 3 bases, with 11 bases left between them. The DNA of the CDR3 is TGTGCCAGCAGTTACTCGATCCAGGGTGACTATGGCTACACCTTC. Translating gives CASSYSIQGDYGYTF.

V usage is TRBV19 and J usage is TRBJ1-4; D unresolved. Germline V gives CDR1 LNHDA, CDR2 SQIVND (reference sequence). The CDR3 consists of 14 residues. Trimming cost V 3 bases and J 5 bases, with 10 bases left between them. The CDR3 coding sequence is TGTGCCAGTAGTATTTCGGGATACAATGAAAAACTGTTTTTT. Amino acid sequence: CASSISGYNEKLFF.

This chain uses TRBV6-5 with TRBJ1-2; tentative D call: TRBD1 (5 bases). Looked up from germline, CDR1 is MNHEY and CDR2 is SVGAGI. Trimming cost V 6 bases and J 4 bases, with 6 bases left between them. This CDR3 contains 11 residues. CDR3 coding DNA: TGTGCCAGCAGCGACAGCTATGGCTACACCTTC. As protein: CASSDSYGYTF.

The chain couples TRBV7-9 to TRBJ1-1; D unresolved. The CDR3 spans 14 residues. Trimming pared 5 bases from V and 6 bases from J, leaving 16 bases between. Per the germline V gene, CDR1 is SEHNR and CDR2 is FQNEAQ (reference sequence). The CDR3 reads CASSPQPAEPEAFF. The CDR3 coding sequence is TGTGCCAGCAGCCCGCAGCCAGCGGAACCTGAAGCTTTCTTT.

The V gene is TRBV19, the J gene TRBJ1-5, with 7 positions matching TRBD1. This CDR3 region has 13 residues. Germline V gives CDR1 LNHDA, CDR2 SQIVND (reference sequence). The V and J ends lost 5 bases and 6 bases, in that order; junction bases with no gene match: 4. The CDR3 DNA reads TGTGCCAGTAGTCGGGACAGTTTTCAGCCCCAGCATTTT. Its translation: CASSRDSFQPQHF. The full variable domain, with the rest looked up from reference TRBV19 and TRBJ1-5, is DGGITQSPKYLFRKEGQNVTLSCEQNLNHDAMYWYRQDPGQGLRLIYYSQIVNDFQKGDIAEGYSVSREKKESFPLTVTSAQKNPTAFYLCASSRDSFQPQHFGDGTRLSIL.

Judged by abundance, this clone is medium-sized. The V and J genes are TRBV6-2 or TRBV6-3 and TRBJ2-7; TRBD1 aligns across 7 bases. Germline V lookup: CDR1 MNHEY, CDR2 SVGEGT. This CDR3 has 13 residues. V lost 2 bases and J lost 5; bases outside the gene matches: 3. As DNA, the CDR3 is TGTGCCAGCAGTTACACAGGGGACCACGAGCAGTACTTC. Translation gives CASSYTGDHEQYF.

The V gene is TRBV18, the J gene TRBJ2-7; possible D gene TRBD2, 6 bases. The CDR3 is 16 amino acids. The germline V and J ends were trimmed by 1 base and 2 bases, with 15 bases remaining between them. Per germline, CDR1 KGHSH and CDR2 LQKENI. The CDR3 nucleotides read TGTGCCAGCTCACCACTCTATGAGCGGGCTGCCTACGAGCAGTACTTC. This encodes CASSPLYERAAYEQYF.

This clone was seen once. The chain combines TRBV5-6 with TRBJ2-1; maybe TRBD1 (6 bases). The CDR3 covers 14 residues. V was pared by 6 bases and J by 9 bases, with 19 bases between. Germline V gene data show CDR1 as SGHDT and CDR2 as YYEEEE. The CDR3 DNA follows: TGTGCCAGCATCCCGGACAGTGGAGTTGGTGAGCAGTTCTTC. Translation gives CASIPDSGVGEQFF.

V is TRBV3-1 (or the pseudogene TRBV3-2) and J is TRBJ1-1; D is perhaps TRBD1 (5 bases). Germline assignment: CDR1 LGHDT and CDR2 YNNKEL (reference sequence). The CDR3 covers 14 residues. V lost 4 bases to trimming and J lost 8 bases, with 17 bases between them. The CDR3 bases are TGTGCCAGCAGCCCCCTGGGAGGGGCGGGCGAAGCTTTCTTT. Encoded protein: CASSPLGGAGEAFF.

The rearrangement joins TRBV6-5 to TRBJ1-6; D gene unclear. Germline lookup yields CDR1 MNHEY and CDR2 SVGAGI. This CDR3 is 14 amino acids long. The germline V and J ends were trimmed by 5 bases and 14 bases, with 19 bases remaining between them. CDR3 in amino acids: CASSTSKAMRTLHF. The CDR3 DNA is TGTGCCAGCAGTACGAGTAAAGCGATGCGAACCCTCCACTTT.

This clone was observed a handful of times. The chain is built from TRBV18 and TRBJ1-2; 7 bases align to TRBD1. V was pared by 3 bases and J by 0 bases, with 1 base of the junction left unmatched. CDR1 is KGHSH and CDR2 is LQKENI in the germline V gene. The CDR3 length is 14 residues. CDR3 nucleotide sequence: TGTGCCAGCTCACCGGGACAGTCTAACTATGGCTACACCTTC. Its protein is CASSPGQSNYGYTF.

The CDR3: CASSFRTSGKHPYGQFF. The CDR3 nucleotides are TGTGCCAGCAGCTTTCGGACTAGCGGTAAACACCCTTACGGGCAGTTCTTC. The genes are TRBV9 and TRBJ2-1; 10 nucleotides match TRBD2. CDR3 size: 17 residues. Germline CDR1 reads SGDLS; CDR2 reads YYNGEE. V dropped 4 bases and J dropped 12; count of bases not matched to a gene: 19. The full variable domain, its missing parts supplied by reference TRBV9 and TRBJ2-1, is DSGVTQTPKHLITATGQRVTLRCSPRSGDLSVYWYQQSLDQGLQFLIQYYNGEERAKGNILERFSAQQFPDLHSELNLSSLELGDSALYFCASSFRTSGKHPYGQFFGPGTRLTVL.

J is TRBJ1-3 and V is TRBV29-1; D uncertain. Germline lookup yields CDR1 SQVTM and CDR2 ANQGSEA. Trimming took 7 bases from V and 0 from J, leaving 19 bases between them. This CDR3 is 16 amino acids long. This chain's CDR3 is CSAGRVNPDSGNTIYF. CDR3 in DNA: TGCAGCGCCGGGAGGGTAAATCCCGACTCTGGAAACACCATATATTTT. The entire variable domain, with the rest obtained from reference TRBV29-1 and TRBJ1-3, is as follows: SAVISQKPSRDICQRGTSLTIQCQVDSQVTMMFWYRQQPGQSLTLIATANQGSEATYESGFVIDKFPISRPNLTFSTLTVSNMSPEDSSIYLCSAGRVNPDSGNTIYFGEGSWLTVV.

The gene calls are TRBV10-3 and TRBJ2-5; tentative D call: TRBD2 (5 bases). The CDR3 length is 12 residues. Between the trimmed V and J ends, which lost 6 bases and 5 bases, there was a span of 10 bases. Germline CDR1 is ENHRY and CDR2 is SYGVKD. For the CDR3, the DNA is TGTGCCATCAGGGCGGGTGGGGAGACCCAGTACTTC. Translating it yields CAIRAGGETQYF.

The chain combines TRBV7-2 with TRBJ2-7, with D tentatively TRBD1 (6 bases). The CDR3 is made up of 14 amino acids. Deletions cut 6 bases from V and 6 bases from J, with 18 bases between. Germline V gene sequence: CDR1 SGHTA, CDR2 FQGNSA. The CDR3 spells CASRLQGLGGEQYF. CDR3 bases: TGTGCCAGCAGACTCCAGGGGTTAGGTGGCGAGCAGTACTTC.

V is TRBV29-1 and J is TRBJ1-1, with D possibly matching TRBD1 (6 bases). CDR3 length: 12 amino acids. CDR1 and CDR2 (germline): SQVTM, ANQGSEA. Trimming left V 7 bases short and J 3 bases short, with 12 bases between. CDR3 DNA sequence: TGCAGCGGGGGGCGCGGGGACACTGAAGCTTTCTTT. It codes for CSGGRGDTEAFF.

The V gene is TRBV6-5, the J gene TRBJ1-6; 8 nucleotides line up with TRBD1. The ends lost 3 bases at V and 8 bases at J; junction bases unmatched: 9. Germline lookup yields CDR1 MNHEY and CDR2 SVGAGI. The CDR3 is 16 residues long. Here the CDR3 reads CASSYQGALTYSPLHF. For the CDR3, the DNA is TGTGCCAGCAGTTATCAGGGGGCCCTTACTTATTCACCCCTCCACTTT.

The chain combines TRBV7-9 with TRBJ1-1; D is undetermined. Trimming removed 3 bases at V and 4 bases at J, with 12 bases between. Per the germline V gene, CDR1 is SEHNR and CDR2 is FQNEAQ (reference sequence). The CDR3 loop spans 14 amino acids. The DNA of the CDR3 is TGTGCCAGCAGCTTTACGGGATGGTCCACTGAAGCTTTCTTT. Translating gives CASSFTGWSTEAFF.

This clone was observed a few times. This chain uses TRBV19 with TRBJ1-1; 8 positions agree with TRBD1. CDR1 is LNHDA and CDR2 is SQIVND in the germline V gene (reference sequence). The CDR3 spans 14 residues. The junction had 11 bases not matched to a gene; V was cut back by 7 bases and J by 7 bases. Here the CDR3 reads CASNPGGLNGEAFF. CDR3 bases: TGTGCCAGTAATCCAGGGGGCTTGAATGGTGAAGCTTTCTTT.

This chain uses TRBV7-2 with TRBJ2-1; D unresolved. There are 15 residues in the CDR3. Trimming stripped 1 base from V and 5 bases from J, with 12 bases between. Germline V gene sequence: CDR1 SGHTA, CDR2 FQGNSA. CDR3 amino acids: CASSLVPVPHNEQFF. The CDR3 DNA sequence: TGTGCCAGCAGCTTAGTACCAGTTCCGCACAATGAGCAGTTCTTC.

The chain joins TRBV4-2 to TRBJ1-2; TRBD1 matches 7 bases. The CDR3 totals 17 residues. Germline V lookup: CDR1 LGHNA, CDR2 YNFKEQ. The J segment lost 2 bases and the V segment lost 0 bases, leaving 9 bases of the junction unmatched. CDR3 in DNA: TGTGCCAGCAGCCAAGAAGGGACAGCCCAGCGAAACTATGGCTACACCTTC. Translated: CASSQEGTAQRNYGYTF.

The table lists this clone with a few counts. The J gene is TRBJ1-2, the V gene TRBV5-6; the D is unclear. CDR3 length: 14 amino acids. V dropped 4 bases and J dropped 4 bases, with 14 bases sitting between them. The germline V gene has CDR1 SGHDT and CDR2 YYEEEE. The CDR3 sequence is CASSPTSPSYGYTF. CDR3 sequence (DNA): TGTGCCAGCAGCCCAACCTCCCCTAGCTATGGCTACACCTTC.